This TCR beta chain was identified in a study of cytomegalovirus exposure and HLA in healthy donors. Study conclusions and caveats: It was assumed in the presence/absence analyses that sequencing depth was roughly uniform across donors. The study flagged roughly 150 TCR beta chains as cytomegalovirus-associated. Certain indistinguishable V segments, among them TRBV6-2 and TRBV6-3, were excluded. A previous analysis found most TCR beta V segments productive roughly 87% or roughly 30% of the time.

This CDR3 is built from 14 residues. V lost 3 bases to trimming and J lost 12 bases; unmatched junction nucleotides: 9. The germline gives CDR1 SGHTA, CDR2 FQGTGA. Amplification used 60 Vbeta primers and 13 Jbeta primers. This table comes from immunoSEQ multiplex PCR, and its TCRdb copy is limited to in-frame clones, with some not included. The sample consists of under 150,000 clones, about 82% of them appearing once. The sample holds one count of this clone. Antigen unknown. The rearrangement joins TRBV7-3 to TRBJ2-1; 9 positions match TRBD1. The source material was PBMCs. This TCR came from a male donor in good health and CMV-seronegative. The CDR3 loop reads CASSFTGTGNWQFF. In DNA form, the CDR3 reads TGTGCCAGCAGCTTCACCGGGACAGGGAATTGGCAGTTCTTC. Drawing the rest from reference TRBV7-3 and TRBJ2-1, the complete variable domain is GAGVSQTPSNKVTEKGKYVELRCDPISGHTALYWYRQSLGQGPEFLIYFQGTGAADDSGLPNDRFFAVRPEGSVSTLKIQRTERGDSAVYLCASSFTGTGNWQFFGPGTRLTVL.